This TCR beta chain was obtained from a study of post-analysis software for immune sequencing data. The TCR beta cDNA libraries contained unique molecular identifiers. One entry per CDR3 protein, called by TCRdb with MiXCR from the PCR reads. The table lists hundreds of thousands of distinct CDR3 sequences, roughly 50% of them singletons. This clonotype occurred a few times. The antigen is unknown. Points from the study as a whole: There were five TRBV segments more frequent in patients than controls, and TRBV5-6, TRBV5-1 and TRBV20-1 were among them.

Germline V lookup: CDR1 SGHAT, CDR2 FQDESV (reference sequence). The CDR3 is 15 residues long. J lost 7 bases, V lost 4 bases, and 8 bases had no gene match. Source material: blood. The receptor was derived from a girl aged 10 to 17 with multiple sclerosis. This rearrangement joins TRBV11-1 to TRBJ2-1; 9 nucleotides align to TRBD1. Here the CDR3 reads CASSYSGTGRNEQFF. The CDR3, as DNA: TGTGCCAGCAGCTACTCCGGGACAGGGAGAAATGAGCAGTTCTTC.